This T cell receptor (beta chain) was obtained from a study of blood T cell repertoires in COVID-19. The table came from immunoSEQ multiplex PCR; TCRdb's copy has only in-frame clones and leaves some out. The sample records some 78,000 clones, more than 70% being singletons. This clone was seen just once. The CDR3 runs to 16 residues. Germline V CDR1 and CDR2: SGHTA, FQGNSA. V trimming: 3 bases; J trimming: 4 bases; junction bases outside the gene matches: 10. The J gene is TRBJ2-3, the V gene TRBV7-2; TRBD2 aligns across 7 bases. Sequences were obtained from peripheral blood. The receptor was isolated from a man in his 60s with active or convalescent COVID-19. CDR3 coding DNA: TGTGCCAGCAGCTTGGGAGGGGCGGGGCCGGCAGATACGCAGTATTTT. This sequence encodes CASSLGGAGPADTQYF.